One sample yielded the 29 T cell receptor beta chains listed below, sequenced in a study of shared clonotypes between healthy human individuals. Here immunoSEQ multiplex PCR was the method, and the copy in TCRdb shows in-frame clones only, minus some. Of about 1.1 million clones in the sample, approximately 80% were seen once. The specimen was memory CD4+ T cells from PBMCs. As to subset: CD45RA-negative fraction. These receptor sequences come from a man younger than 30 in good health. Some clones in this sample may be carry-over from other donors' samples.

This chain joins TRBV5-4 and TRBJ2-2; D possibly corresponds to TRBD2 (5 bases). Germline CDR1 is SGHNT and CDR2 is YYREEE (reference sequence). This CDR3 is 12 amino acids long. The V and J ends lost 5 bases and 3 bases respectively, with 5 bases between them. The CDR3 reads CASRADTGELFF. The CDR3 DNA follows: TGTGCCAGCAGAGCGGACACCGGGGAGCTGTTTTTT.

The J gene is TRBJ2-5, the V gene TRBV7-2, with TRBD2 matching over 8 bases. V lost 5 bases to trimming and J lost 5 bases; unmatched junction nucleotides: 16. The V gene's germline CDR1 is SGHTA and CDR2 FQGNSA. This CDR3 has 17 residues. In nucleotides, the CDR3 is TGTGCCAGCAGCGCCCGCCCTACCGGCTCGGGGGGGGAGACCCAGTACTTC. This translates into CASSARPTGSGGETQYF.

CDR3 sequence: CASSNSGGSTDTQYF. DNA of the CDR3: TGTGCCAGCAGCAACTCGGGGGGAAGCACAGATACGCAGTATTTT. This chain uses TRBV4-2 with TRBJ2-3; 7 nucleotides match TRBD2. Germline trimming cut 5 bases from V and 0 bases from J; bases unmatched to any gene: 5. Germline V gene data show CDR1 as LGHNA and CDR2 as YNFKEQ. CDR3 length: 15 residues.

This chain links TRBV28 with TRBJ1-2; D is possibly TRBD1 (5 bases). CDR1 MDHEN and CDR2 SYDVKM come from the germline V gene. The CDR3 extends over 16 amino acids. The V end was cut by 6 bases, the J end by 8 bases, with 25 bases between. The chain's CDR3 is CASSSRDPNAYGGYTF. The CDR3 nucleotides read TGTGCCAGCAGCAGCCGGGACCCGAACGCCTACGGGGGCTACACCTTC.

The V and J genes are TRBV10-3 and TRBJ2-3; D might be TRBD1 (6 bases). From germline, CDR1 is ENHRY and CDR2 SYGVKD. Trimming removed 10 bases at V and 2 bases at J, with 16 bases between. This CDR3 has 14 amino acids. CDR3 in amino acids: CASREGDTTDTQYF. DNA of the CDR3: TGTGCCAGCAGGGAAGGGGACACCACAGATACGCAGTATTTT.

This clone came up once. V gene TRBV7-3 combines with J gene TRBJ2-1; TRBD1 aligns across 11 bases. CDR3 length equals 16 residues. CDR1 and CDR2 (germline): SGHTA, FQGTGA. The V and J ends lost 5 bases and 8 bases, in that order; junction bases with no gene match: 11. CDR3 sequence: CASSLLGQGALDEQFF. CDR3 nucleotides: TGTGCCAGCAGCCTGCTAGGACAGGGGGCGCTTGATGAGCAGTTCTTC.

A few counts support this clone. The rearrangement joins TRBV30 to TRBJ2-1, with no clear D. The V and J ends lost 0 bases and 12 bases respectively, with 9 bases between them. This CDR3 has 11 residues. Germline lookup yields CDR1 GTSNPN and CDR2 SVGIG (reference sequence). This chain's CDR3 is CAWSVGSVQFF. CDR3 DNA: TGTGCCTGGAGTGTAGGTAGTGTGCAGTTCTTC.

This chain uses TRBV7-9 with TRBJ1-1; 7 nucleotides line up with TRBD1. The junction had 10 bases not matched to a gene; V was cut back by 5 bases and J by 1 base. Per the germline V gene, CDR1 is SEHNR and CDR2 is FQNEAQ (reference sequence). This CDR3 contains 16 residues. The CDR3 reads CASSKRTGSSNTEAFF. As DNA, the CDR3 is TGTGCCAGCAGCAAACGGACAGGTAGTTCGAACACTGAAGCTTTCTTT.

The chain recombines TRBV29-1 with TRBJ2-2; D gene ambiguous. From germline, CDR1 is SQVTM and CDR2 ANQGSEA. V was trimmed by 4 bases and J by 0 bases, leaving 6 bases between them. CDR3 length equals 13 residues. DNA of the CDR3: TGCAGCGTTGCGTCTTCGAACACCGGGGAGCTGTTTTTT. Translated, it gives CSVASSNTGELFF.

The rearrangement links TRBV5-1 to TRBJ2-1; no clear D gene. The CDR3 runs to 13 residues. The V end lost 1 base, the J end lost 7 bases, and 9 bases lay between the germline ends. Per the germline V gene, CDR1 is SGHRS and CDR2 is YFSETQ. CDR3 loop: CASSLLTENEQFF. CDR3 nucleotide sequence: TGCGCCAGCAGCTTGTTAACTGAAAATGAGCAGTTCTTC.

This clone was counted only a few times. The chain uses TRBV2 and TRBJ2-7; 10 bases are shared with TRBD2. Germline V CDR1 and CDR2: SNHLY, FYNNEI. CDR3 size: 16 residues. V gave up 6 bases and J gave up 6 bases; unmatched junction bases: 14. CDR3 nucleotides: TGTGCCAGCAGCGCCAGGCCTAGCGGGAGAGTCACCGAGCAGTACTTC. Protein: CASSARPSGRVTEQYF. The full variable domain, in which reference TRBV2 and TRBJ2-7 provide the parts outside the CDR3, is EPEVTQTPSHQVTQMGQEVILRCVPISNHLYFYWYRQILGQKVEFLVSFYNNEISEKSEIFDDQFSVERPDGSNFTLKIRSTKLEDSAMYFCASSARPSGRVTEQYFGPGTRLTVT.

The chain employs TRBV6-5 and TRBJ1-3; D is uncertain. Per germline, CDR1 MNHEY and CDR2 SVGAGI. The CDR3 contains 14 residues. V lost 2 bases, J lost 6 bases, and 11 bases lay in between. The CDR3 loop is CASSYNRDQNTIYF. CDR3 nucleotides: TGTGCCAGCAGTTACAACAGAGACCAAAACACCATATATTTT.

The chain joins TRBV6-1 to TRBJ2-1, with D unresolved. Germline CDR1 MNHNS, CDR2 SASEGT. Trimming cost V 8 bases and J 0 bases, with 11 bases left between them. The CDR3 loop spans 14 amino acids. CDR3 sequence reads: CASRPTSSYNEQFF. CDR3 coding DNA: TGTGCCAGCCGACCTACCAGCTCCTACAATGAGCAGTTCTTC.

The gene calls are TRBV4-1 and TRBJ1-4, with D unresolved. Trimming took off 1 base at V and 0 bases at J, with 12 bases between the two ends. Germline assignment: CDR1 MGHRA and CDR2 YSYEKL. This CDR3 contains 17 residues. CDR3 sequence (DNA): TGCGCCAGCAGCCAAGGTCGCGGAATATCAACTAATGAAAAACTGTTTTTT. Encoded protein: CASSQGRGISTNEKLFF.

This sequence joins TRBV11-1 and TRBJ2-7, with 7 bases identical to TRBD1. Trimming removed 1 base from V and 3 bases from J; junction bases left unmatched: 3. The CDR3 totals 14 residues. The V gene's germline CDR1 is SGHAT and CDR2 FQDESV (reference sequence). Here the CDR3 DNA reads TGTGCCAGCAGCTTAGGACAGGGCGGCTACGAGCAGTACTTC. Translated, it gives CASSLGQGGYEQYF.

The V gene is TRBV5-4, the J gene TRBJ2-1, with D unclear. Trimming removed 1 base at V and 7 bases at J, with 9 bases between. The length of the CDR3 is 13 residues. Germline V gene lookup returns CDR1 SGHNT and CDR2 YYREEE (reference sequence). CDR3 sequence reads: CASSLTVTNEQFF. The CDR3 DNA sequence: TGTGCCAGCAGCTTGACCGTAACGAATGAGCAGTTCTTC.

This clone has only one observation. For the CDR3, the DNA is TGTGCCAGCAGCGGACGACAGGGGGGGATCTCTGGCTACACCTTC. Protein product: CASSGRQGGISGYTF. V is TRBV7-9 and J is TRBJ1-2; 9 nucleotides match TRBD1. V lost 5 bases and J lost 7; bases outside the gene matches: 11. This CDR3 region has 15 residues. Germline-derived CDR1 and CDR2 are SEHNR and FQNEAQ (reference sequence).

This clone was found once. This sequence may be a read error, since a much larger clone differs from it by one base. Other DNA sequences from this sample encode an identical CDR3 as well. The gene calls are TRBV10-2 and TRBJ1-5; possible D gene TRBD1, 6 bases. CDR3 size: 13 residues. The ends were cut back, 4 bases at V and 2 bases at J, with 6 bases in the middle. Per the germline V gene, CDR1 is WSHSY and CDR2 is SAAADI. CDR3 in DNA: TGCGCCAGCAGTGGACAGGGCAATCAGCCCCAGCATTTT. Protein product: CASSGQGNQPQHF.

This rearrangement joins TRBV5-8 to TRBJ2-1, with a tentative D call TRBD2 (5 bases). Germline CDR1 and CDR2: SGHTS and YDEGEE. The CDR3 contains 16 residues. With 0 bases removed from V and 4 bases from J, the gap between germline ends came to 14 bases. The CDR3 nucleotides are TGTGCCAGCAGCTTGGGAGTTGGACTGGGGTACAATGAGCAGTTCTTC. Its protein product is CASSLGVGLGYNEQFF.

CDR3 sequence: CASSLGQGPAANEKLFF. The CDR3 bases are TGTGCCAGCAGCTTAGGACAGGGCCCTGCGGCTAATGAAAAACTGTTTTTT. This sequence joins TRBV7-2 and TRBJ1-4; 7 bases are shared with TRBD1. CDR1 and CDR2 from the germline V gene are SGHTA and FQGNSA. The CDR3 is 17 amino acids. The junction had 8 bases not matched to a gene; V was cut back by 1 base and J by 3 bases.

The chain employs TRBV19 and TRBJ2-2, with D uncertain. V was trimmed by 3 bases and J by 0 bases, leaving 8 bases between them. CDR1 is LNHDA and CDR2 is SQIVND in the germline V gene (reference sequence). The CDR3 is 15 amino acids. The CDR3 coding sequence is TGTGCCAGTAGTATGCACGGAGCGAACACCGGGGAGCTGTTTTTT. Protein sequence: CASSMHGANTGELFF.

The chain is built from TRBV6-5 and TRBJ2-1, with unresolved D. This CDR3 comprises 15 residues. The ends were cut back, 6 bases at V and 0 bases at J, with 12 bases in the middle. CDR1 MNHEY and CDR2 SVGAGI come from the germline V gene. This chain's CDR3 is CASSPVLRSYNEQFF. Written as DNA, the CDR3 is TGTGCCAGCAGCCCCGTCTTACGCTCCTACAATGAGCAGTTCTTC.

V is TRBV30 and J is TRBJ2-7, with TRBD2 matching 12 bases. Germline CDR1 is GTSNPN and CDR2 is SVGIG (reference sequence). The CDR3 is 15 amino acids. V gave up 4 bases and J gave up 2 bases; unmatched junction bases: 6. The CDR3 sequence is CAWMTSGRSPYEQYF. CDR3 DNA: TGTGCCTGGATGACTAGCGGGAGATCCCCCTACGAGCAGTACTTC.

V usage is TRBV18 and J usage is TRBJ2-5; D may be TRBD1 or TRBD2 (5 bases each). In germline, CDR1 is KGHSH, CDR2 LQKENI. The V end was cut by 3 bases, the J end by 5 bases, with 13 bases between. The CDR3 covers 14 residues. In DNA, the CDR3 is TGTGCCAGCTCACCGTCAGAGGGGCCGGAGACCCAGTACTTC. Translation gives CASSPSEGPETQYF. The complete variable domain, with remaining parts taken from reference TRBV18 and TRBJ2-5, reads NAGVMQNPRHLVRRRGQEARLRCSPMKGHSHVYWYRQLPEEGLKFMVYLQKENIIDESGMPKERFSAEFPKEGPSILRIQQVVRGDSAAYFCASSPSEGPETQYFGPGTRLLVL.

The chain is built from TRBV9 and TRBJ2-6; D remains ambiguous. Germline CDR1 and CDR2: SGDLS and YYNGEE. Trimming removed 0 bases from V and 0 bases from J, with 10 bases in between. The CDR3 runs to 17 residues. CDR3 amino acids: CASSVEGRSSGANVLTF. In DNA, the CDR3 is TGTGCCAGCAGCGTAGAAGGGCGGAGCTCTGGGGCCAACGTCCTGACTTTC.

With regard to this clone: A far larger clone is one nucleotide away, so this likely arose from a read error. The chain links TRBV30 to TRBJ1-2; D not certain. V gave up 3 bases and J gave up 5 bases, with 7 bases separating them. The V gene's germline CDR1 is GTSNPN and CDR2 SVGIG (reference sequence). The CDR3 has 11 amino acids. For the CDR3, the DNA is TGTGCCTGGAGGGAGGCGTATGGCTACACCTTC. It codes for CAWREAYGYTF.

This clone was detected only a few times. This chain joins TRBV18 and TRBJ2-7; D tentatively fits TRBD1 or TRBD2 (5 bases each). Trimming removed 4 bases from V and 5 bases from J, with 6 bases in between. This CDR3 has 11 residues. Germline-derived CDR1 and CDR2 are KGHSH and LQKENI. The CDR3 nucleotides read TGTGCCAGCTCACGGGACGACGAGCAGTACTTC. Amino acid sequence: CASSRDDEQYF.

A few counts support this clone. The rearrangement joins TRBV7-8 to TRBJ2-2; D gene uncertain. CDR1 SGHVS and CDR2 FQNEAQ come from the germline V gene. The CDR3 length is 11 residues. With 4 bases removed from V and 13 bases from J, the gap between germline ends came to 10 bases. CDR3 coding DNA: TGTGCCAGCAGCTCAGGACCCCGGCTGTTTTTT. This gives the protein CASSSGPRLFF.

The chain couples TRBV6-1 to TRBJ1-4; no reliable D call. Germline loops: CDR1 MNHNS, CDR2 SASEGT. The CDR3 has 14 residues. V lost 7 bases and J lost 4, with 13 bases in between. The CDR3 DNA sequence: TGTGCCAGCAAGAGGGCAGCGGATAATGAAAAACTGTTTTTT. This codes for CASKRAADNEKLFF.